The rows below give T cell receptor beta chains drawn from one sample of a study of shared clonotypes between healthy human individuals. Repertoires were generated with immunoSEQ multiplex PCR, while TCRdb's copy carries only in-frame clones and drops some. The sample contains about 2,200,000 clones, approximately 94% of which appear only once. The sequencing sample was made of naive CD8+ T cells from PBMCs. These receptors were collected from a man aged 18 to 29 in good health. Some clones in this sample may be carry-over from other donors' samples. CDR3s include the opening cysteine and the closing phenylalanine or tryptophan. D genes are given only for firm matches. The listing skips clone size in some rows; elsewhere it reads once, few, many or a size class.

v_gene	abundance	d_gene	j_gene	CDR3nt	CDR3aa
TRBV12-5	NA	NA	TRBJ2-1	TGTGCTAGTGGTTTGACAACGAATGAGCAGTTCTTC	CASGLTTNEQFF
TRBV7-9	NA	NA	TRBJ1-2	TGTGCCAGCAGCCCTAGGGGAGGTTTCCAAGGCTACACCTTC	CASSPRGGFQGYTF
TRBV19	NA	TRBD1	TRBJ2-2	TGTGCCAGTAGTGTCCGGGGAGGGACAGGGTCCACCGGGGAGCTGTTTTTT	CASSVRGGTGSTGELFF
TRBV4-1	NA	NA	TRBJ2-5	TGCGCCAGCGCCCGGAGGCGTGGAGAGACCCAGTACTTC	CASARRRGETQYF
TRBV5-4	once	NA	TRBJ2-7	TGTGCCAGCAGCTTTAACCGGGACACCTCCTACGAGCAGTACTTC	CASSFNRDTSYEQYF
TRBV5-6	NA	NA	TRBJ2-1	TGTGCCAGCACGCGGCTGAGCTCCTACAATGAGCAGTTCTTC	CASTRLSSYNEQFF
TRBV11-2	NA	NA	TRBJ2-7	TGTGCCAGCAGCTCTCCATATATCTGGGCCAACTACGAGCAGTACTTC	CASSSPYIWANYEQYF
TRBV15	NA	NA	TRBJ1-5	TGTGCCACCGCAGGAGGGATGGGCAATCAGCCCCAGCATTTT	CATAGGMGNQPQHF
TRBV19	few	TRBD1	TRBJ1-1	TGTGCCAGTAGTATAGCCCGCAGGGGGCGAACTGAAGCTTTCTTT	CASSIARRGRTEAFF
TRBV5-1	NA	NA	TRBJ2-7	TGCGCCAGCCGCGGGGTTGGGCCCCAAGAGCAGTACTTC	CASRGVGPQEQYF
TRBV30	NA	NA	TRBJ2-1	TGTGCCTGGAGTGGGGGGGCCTTCTCCTACAATGAGCAGTTCTTC	CAWSGGAFSYNEQFF
TRBV30	NA	NA	TRBJ1-2	TGTGCCTGGAGTGACAGGCGACCCTATGGCTACACCTTC	CAWSDRRPYGYTF
TRBV18	NA	NA	TRBJ2-1	TGTGCCAGCTCAATGGGGGGATCCTGGGGCTCCTACAATGAGCAGTTCTTC	CASSMGGSWGSYNEQFF
TRBV11-2	NA	TRBD2	TRBJ2-1	TGTGCCAGCAGCTTATGGTGGCGGGAGGGCCGCGATGAGCAGTTCTTC	CASSLWWREGRDEQFF
TRBV21-1	NA	NA	TRBJ1-1	TGTGCCAGAGACAGGGGGCACACTGAAGCTTTCTTT	CARDRGHTEAFF
TRBV5-1	NA	TRBD1	TRBJ2-7	TGCGCCAGCAGCGCGACAGGGAGTGGCTACGAGCAGTACTTC	CASSATGSGYEQYF
TRBV27	NA	NA	TRBJ1-1	TGTGCCAGCACTCGCCGGGGGGCAACTGAAGCTTTCTTT	CASTRRGATEAFF
TRBV25-1	NA	NA	TRBJ2-7	TGTGCCAGCAATCGAGGAAGTTGGGAGCAGTACTTC	CASNRGSWEQYF
TRBV27	NA	TRBD2	TRBJ2-2	TGTGCCAGCAGTTGGACTAGCGGCCTCAAAAGGACCGGGGAGCTGTTTTTT	CASSWTSGLKRTGELFF
TRBV7-9	once	NA	TRBJ1-1	TGTGCCAGCAGCTTAGGCGGGGCTTTGAACACTGAAGCTTTCTTT	CASSLGGALNTEAFF
TRBV9	NA	NA	TRBJ2-1	TGTGCCAGCAGCGTAGGAAGGGACATGGTTATCAAGGAGCAGTTCTTC	CASSVGRDMVIKEQFF
TRBV27	NA	NA	TRBJ2-1	TGTGCCAGCTCCCAGTCCGGGGGTTGGAATGAGCAGTTCTTC	CASSQSGGWNEQFF
TRBV4-2	NA	NA	TRBJ1-2	TGTGCCAGCAGCCAAGAGATGGTAGGCCTTAACTATGGCTACACCTTC	CASSQEMVGLNYGYTF